These T cell receptor beta chains were read from a single sample in a study of blood T cells in healthy people across ages. TCRdb processed the 5' RACE reads anew with MiXCR; each CDR3 protein has one entry. The repertoire holds 1.5 million to 2 million distinct CDR3 sequences, with roughly 28% as singletons. The material sequenced was blood. Every receptor here comes from a woman in her 30s in good health. Both conserved end residues are trimmed from each CDR3.

V	J	CDR3
TRBV20-1	TRBJ1-1	SARDPGGLWGTEAF
TRBV4-1	TRBJ1-5	ASSQEGVGNQPQH
TRBV7-3	TRBJ2-3	ASSKGLAGGLLKQY
TRBV18	TRBJ1-2	ASSPETGGAGTYGYT
TRBV12-3/TRBV12-4	TRBJ2-7	ASSLSGRADEQY
TRBV14	TRBJ2-1	ASSQDWQGWKQF
TRBV7-6	TRBJ2-7	ASSLEAGNEQY
TRBV7-6	TRBJ2-1	ASSLERGGEQF
TRBV2	TRBJ2-1	ASSPTSFTYNEQF
TRBV12-3/TRBV12-4	-	ASRGGGREQY
TRBV7-2	TRBJ2-1	ASSFRNRAFNEQF
TRBV18	TRBJ2-4	ASSPLDAKAKNIQY
TRBV6-5	TRBJ2-7	ASSNGQIYEQY
TRBV7-2	TRBJ2-5	ASSSATQGETQY
TRBV11-2	TRBJ2-1	ASSLIGDGSYNEQF
TRBV20-1	TRBJ2-5	SARYPLWTDIHEETQY
TRBV4-1	TRBJ2-1	AGSQEGFRNNEQF
TRBV20-1	TRBJ2-7	SATSQSGYEQY